These 24 T cell receptor beta chains were all obtained from the same sample, sequenced in a study of blood T cells in healthy people across ages. Then a second PCR, running roughly 6 to 12 cycles, was carried out with a sample-barcoded 5' primer and a J-beta primer mix. MiXCR, applied by TCRdb to the 5' RACE reads, yields one record per CDR3 protein. The sample comprises more than 900,000 distinct CDR3 sequences, around 27% of which are singletons, and around 0.75% rests with the top ten. These same data were also listed under a study on T cells of mothers and their children.

What was sequenced was blood. These receptors were taken from a girl aged 2 to 10 in good health.

The rearrangement joins TRBV4-1 to TRBJ1-6, with D possibly being TRBD1 (6 bases). Between the trimmed V and J ends, which lost 3 bases and 12 bases, there was a span of 6 bases. This CDR3 has 11 amino acids. Looked up from germline, CDR1 is MGHRA and CDR2 is YSYEKL. Here the CDR3 reads CASSQTGPLHF. The CDR3 region has the DNA TGCGCCAGCAGCCAGACAGGACCCCTCCACTTT.

This clonotype has just a few counts. This chain connects TRBV2 to TRBJ2-4; no clear D gene. Trimming took 6 bases from V and 0 from J, leaving 9 bases between them. The V gene's germline CDR1 is SNHLY and CDR2 FYNNEI. This CDR3 has 14 residues. For the CDR3, the DNA is TGTGCCAGCAGGTTCAGTGAAGCCAAAAACATTCAGTACTTC. Translated, it gives CASRFSEAKNIQYF.

This clonotype showed up just a few times. The gene calls are TRBV29-1 and TRBJ1-1; 7 bases line up with TRBD1. V shed 3 bases and J 5 bases; nucleotides not matched to a gene: 6. Germline-derived CDR1 and CDR2 are SQVTM and ANQGSEA. The CDR3 has 13 amino acids. CDR3 DNA: TGCAGCGTTGAGAACAGGGGTAGAACTGAAGCTTTCTTT. It specifies CSVENRGRTEAFF.

This clonotype has more than one count but fewer than ten. V and J are TRBV12-3 or TRBV12-4 and TRBJ2-1; D remains unclear. This CDR3 is 13 amino acids long. Trimming pared 7 bases from V and 2 bases from J, leaving 9 bases between. The CDR3 DNA sequence: TGTGCCAGCACTCCAGGTACCTACAATGAGCAGTTCTTC. Amino acid sequence: CASTPGTYNEQFF.

V and J are TRBV29-1 and TRBJ1-2, with a tentative D call TRBD1 (6 bases). The CDR3 totals 11 residues. V lost 8 bases and J lost 8, with 15 bases in between. Germline values: CDR1 SQVTM, CDR2 ANQGSEA. The CDR3 sequence: CSFGGNSGYTF. CDR3 nucleotide sequence: TGCAGCTTTGGGGGCAATTCAGGCTACACCTTC.

The sample holds many counts of this clonotype. This chain connects TRBV3-1 to TRBJ2-7; D gene uncertain. CDR1 and CDR2 (germline): LGHDT, YNNKEL (reference sequence). V lost 4 bases, J lost 0 bases, and 4 bases lay in between. The CDR3 totals 12 residues. CDR3 residues: CASSRLSYEQYF. Written as DNA, the CDR3 is TGTGCCAGCAGCCGACTCTCCTACGAGCAGTACTTC.

This clonotype was detected only a few times. The genes are TRBV10-3 and TRBJ1-5; a possible D gene is TRBD1 (6 bases). V was pared by 6 bases and J by 4 bases, with 16 bases between. The germline V gene encodes CDR1 ENHRY and CDR2 SYGVKD. The CDR3 length is 15 residues. CDR3: CAISDNRVENQPQHF. The CDR3 bases are TGTGCCATCAGCGATAACAGGGTAGAGAATCAGCCCCAGCATTTT.

The V call is TRBV7-3, the J call TRBJ2-5; D perhaps matches TRBD1 (5 bases). Germline V gene sequence: CDR1 SGHTA, CDR2 FQGTGA. V was clipped by 4 bases and J by 5 bases, with 11 bases between them. The length of the CDR3 is 13 residues. DNA of the CDR3: TGTGCCAGCAGCTCAGCAGGGATGGAGACCCAGTACTTC. Amino acids: CASSSAGMETQYF. Looking up the rest from reference TRBV7-3 and TRBJ2-5 gives the full variable domain: GAGVSQTPSNKVTEKGKYVELRCDPISGHTALYWYRQSLGQGPEFLIYFQGTGAADDSGLPNDRFFAVRPEGSVSTLKIQRTERGDSAVYLCASSSAGMETQYFGPGTRLLVL.

The table lists this clonotype with a few counts. The chain recombines TRBV3-1 with TRBJ1-6; D possibly corresponds to TRBD1 (6 bases). The CDR3 runs to 14 residues. The germline CDR1 and CDR2 sequences are LGHDT and YNNKEL (reference sequence). V lost 3 bases, J lost 10 bases, and 13 bases lay in between. Here the CDR3 reads CASSHADRISPLHF. The CDR3 nucleotides read TGTGCCAGCAGCCACGCCGACAGGATCTCACCCCTCCACTTT.

V usage is TRBV12-3 or TRBV12-4 and J usage is TRBJ1-3; 8 bases agree with TRBD1. J gave up 3 bases and V 5 bases, and 12 bases lay outside the gene matches. CDR3 size: 17 residues. The CDR3 nucleotides read TGTGCCAGCAGTCTGGGGACAGGCCCGGGAGGTGGAAACACCATATATTTT. Its translation: CASSLGTGPGGGNTIYF.

This clonotype has just a few counts. This sequence joins TRBV18 and TRBJ1-1; D call uncertain. In germline, CDR1 is KGHSH, CDR2 LQKENI. V was cut by 0 bases and J by 11 bases, with 1 base left in between. This CDR3 has 9 residues. Here the CDR3 DNA reads TGTGCCAGCTCACCACCGGCTTTCTTT. Amino acid sequence: CASSPPAFF.

The CDR3: CSVGTSGGGNEQFF. The CDR3 DNA reads as TGCAGCGTCGGGACTAGCGGGGGTGGGAATGAGCAGTTCTTC. This chain connects TRBV29-1 to TRBJ2-1, with TRBD2 identical over 14 bases. The CDR3 is 14 residues long. V shed 6 bases and J 7 bases; nucleotides not matched to a gene: 5. Germline-derived CDR1 and CDR2 are SQVTM and ANQGSEA.

This clonotype occurred a few times. The chain couples TRBV7-2 to TRBJ2-1; 7 nucleotides align to TRBD2. Unmatched junction bases numbered 10, after V lost 6 bases and J lost 2 bases. Per germline, CDR1 SGHTA and CDR2 FQGNSA. The CDR3 length is 16 residues. The chain's CDR3 is CASSYLAGVTYNEQFF. The CDR3 nucleotides are TGTGCCAGCAGTTATCTTGCGGGGGTAACCTACAATGAGCAGTTCTTC.

This clonotype has a handful of counts. The rearrangement joins TRBV7-2 to TRBJ2-1, with D perhaps TRBD1 or TRBD2 (7 bases each). The CDR3 runs to 18 residues. Germline V gene lookup returns CDR1 SGHTA and CDR2 FQGNSA. Between the trimmed V and J ends, which lost 5 bases and 8 bases, there was a span of 28 bases. The CDR3 is CASSPGEVLTGTIDEQFF. The CDR3 nucleotides read TGTGCCAGCAGCCCCGGCGAGGTCTTGACAGGGACTATTGATGAGCAGTTCTTC.

This chain links TRBV12-5 with TRBJ2-1; the match to TRBD2 covers 7 bases. Per germline, CDR1 LGHNT and CDR2 FRNRAP. V shed 0 bases, J shed 4 bases, and the junction held 6 bases outside the gene matches. This CDR3 spans 16 amino acids. The CDR3 here is CASGLVGGSLYNEQFF. Written as DNA, the CDR3 is TGTGCTAGTGGTTTGGTGGGCGGGAGTTTATACAATGAGCAGTTCTTC.

V is TRBV14 and J is TRBJ2-5; D is unclear. TRBJ2-7 matches the DNA end more closely, so the J call is doubtful. Germline CDR1 SGHDN, CDR2 FVKESK. The CDR3 is made up of 12 amino acids. CDR3 loop: CASSLSMGEQYF. The DNA of the CDR3 is TGTGCCAGCTCCCTATCGATGGGCGAGCAGTACTTC.

This chain links TRBV28 with TRBJ1-2; 7 nucleotides match TRBD1. V lost 5 bases and J lost 8; bases outside the gene matches: 5. The germline V gene has CDR1 MDHEN and CDR2 SYDVKM. The CDR3 spans 12 residues. The chain's CDR3 is CASSTGARGYTF. In DNA, the CDR3 is TGTGCCAGCAGTACAGGGGCGCGGGGCTACACCTTC.

The chain carries TRBV7-2 and TRBJ2-1; TRBD1 agrees at 7 bases. CDR1 SGHTA and CDR2 FQGNSA come from the germline V gene. V was clipped by 1 base and J by 3 bases; unmatched bases: 3. The CDR3 sequence is 15 residues long. The CDR3 reads CASSLGGGFYNEQFF. CDR3 nucleotide sequence: TGTGCCAGCAGCTTAGGAGGGGGCTTCTACAATGAGCAGTTCTTC.

In its sample, this clonotype was seen a few times. V usage is TRBV12-5 and J usage is TRBJ2-7; no firm D call. Germline CDR1 is LGHNT and CDR2 is FRNRAP. The CDR3 contains 13 residues. V was clipped by 6 bases and J by 5 bases, with 14 bases between them. The CDR3 loop is CASGPPQEDEQYF. The CDR3 nucleotides read TGTGCTAGTGGCCCACCCCAGGAAGACGAGCAGTACTTC.

This clonotype was found many times. One end of the junction is discordant with germline, which a read error may explain. V gene TRBV4-1 combines with J gene TRBJ2-5; D call uncertain. This CDR3 contains 12 residues. The germline V gene has CDR1 MGHRA and CDR2 YSYEKL. CDR3 sequence: CASSHPGETQYF. The CDR3 coding sequence is TGTGCCAGCAGCCACCCCGGCGAGACCCAGTACTTC.

This clonotype was detected only a few times. This chain links TRBV4-3 with TRBJ1-6; D possibly corresponds to TRBD1 (6 bases). The CDR3 runs to 17 residues. V was shortened by 0 bases and J by 4 bases, with 13 bases between the two germline ends. Germline values: CDR1 LGHNA, CDR2 YSLEER. The CDR3 is CASSQDSLGQYNSPLHF. In DNA, the CDR3 is TGCGCCAGCAGCCAAGATAGTCTTGGACAGTATAATTCACCCCTCCACTTT.

This sequence joins TRBV5-1 and TRBJ2-7, with D perhaps matching TRBD2 (7 bases). The DNA end is more similar to TRBJ2-1, so the J call may be wrong. CDR1 and CDR2 from the germline V gene are SGHRS and YFSETQ. This CDR3 comprises 15 residues. The CDR3 DNA reads TGCGCCAGCAGCGGAAGGGGGGAGGGCCTTAATGAGCAGTTCTTC. It encodes CASSGRGEGLNEQFF.

The chain recombines TRBV7-9 with TRBJ2-5, with D perhaps TRBD1 (6 bases). TRBJ2-7 explains the end of the DNA better; the J call may be wrong. Per the germline V gene, CDR1 is SEHNR and CDR2 is FQNEAQ (reference sequence). The length of the CDR3 is 14 residues. CDR3 region: CASSFPGVAYEQYF. As DNA, the CDR3 is TGTGCCAGCAGCTTCCCAGGGGTTGCCTACGAGCAGTACTTC.

This chain uses TRBV4-3 with TRBJ2-1; D may be TRBD1 (6 bases). From germline, CDR1 is LGHNA and CDR2 YSLEER. With 0 bases removed from V and 4 bases from J, the gap between germline ends came to 13 bases. This CDR3 spans 16 amino acids. CDR3 nucleotides: TGCGCCAGCAGCCAAGATAGACAGGCCCTTTACAATGAGCAGTTCTTC. Protein product: CASSQDRQALYNEQFF.